This T cell receptor (beta chain) was documented in a study of T-cell memory formation after mild COVID-19. Study as a whole: In these data, TCR clusters were largely donor specific. Study-wide results and caveats: A second wave expanding day 15 to 37 was CD4+-biased; contracting clones were balanced.

TCRdb reanalysed the 5' RACE reads using MiXCR and keeps one entry per CDR3 protein. The profile shows more than 250,000 distinct CDR3 sequences, under 20% of them singletons. Germline assignment: CDR1 SGHRS and CDR2 YFSETQ. The V end was cut by 5 bases, the J end by 6 bases, with 6 bases between. CDR3 size: 11 residues. This clonotype was observed at least ten times. Antigen: not known. The receptor comes from a man younger than 35 who had mild COVID-19 (a few samples of this study predate the infection). Cell type and time point are not known. Sequencing was done on a sample of PBMCs or a T cell subset sorted from them (not recorded which). This sequence joins TRBV5-1 and TRBJ2-1; D gene uncertain. The CDR3 region is CASSSPNEQFF. CDR3 DNA: TGCGCCAGCAGTTCCCCCAATGAGCAGTTCTTC.